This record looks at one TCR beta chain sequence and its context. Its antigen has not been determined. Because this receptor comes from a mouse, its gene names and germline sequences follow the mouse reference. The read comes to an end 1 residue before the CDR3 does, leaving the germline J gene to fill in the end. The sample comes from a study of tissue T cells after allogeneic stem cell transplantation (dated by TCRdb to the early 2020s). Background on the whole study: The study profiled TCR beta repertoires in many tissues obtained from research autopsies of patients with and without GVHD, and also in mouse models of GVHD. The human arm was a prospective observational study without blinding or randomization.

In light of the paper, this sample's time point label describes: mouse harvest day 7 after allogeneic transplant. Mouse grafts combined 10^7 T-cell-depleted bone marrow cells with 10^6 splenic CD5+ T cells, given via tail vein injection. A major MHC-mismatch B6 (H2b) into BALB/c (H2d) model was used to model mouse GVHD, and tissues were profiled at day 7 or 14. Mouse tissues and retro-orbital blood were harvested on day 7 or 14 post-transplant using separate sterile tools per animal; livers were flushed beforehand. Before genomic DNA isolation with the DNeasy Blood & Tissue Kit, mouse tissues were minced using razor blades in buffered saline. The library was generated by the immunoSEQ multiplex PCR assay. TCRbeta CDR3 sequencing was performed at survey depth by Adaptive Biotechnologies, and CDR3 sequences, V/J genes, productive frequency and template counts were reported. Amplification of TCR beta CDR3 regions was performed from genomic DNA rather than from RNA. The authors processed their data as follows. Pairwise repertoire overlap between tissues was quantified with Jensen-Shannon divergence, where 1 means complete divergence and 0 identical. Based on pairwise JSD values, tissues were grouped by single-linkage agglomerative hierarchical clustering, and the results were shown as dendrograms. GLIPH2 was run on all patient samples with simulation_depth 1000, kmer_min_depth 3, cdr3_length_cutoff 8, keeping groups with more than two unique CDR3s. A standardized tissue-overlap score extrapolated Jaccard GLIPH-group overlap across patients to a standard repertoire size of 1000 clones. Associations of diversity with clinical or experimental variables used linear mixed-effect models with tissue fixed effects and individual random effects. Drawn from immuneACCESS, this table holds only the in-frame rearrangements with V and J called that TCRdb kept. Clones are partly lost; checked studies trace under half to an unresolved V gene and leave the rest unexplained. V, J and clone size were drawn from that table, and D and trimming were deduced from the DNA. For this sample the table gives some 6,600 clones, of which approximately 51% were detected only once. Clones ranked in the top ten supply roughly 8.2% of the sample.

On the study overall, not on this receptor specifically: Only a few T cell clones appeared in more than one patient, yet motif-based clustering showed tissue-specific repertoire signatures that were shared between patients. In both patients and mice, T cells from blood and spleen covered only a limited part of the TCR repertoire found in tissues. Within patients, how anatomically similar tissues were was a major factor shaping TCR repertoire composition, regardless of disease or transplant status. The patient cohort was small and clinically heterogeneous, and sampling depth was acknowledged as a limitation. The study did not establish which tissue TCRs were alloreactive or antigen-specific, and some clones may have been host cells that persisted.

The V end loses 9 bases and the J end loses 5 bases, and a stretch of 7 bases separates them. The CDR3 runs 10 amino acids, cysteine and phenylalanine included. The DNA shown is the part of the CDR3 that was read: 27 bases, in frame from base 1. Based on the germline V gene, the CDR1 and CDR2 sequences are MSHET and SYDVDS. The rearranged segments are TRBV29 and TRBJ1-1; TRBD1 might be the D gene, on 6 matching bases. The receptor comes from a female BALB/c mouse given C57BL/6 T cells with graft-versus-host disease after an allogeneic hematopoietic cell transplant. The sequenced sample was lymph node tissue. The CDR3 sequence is CARQGTEVFF. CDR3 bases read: TGTGCTAGACAGGGAACAGAAGTCTTC. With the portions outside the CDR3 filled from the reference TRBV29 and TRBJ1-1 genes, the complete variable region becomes DMKVTQMPRYLIKRMGENVLLECGQDMSHETMYWYRQDPGLGLQLIYISYDVDSNSEGDIPKGYRVSRKKREHFSLILDSAKTNQTSVYFCARQGTEVFFGKGTRLTVV.